Listed below are T cell receptor beta chains from one sample, sequenced in a study of cytomegalovirus exposure and HLA in healthy donors. Assay used: immunoSEQ multiplex PCR; TCRdb lists only in-frame clones, some missing. The sample holds 75,000 to 100,000 clones, around four fifths seen once. What was sequenced was PBMCs. The receptors originated from a man younger than 45 in good health and CMV-seronegative. Both conserved end residues are part of each CDR3. A D gene is named only where the DNA matches it firmly. Rows may omit the clone size; those that give it use once, few, many or a size class.

cdr3_aa: CASSYTGTSGSIAYEQYF; cdr3_nt: TGCGCCAGCAGCTACACCGGGACTAGCGGGAGCATCGCTTACGAGCAGTACTTC; j_call: TRBJ2-7; clone_size: -; v_call: TRBV5-1; d_call: TRBD2
cdr3_aa: CATSGEKGHINQPQHF; cdr3_nt: TGTGCCACCAGCGGAGAGAAGGGACATATCAATCAGCCCCAGCATTTT; j_call: TRBJ1-5; clone_size: -; v_call: TRBV15; d_call: -
cdr3_aa: CASSEGQGVLSYEQYF; cdr3_nt: TGTGCCAGCAGTGAGGGACAGGGTGTTCTCTCCTACGAGCAGTACTTC; j_call: TRBJ2-7; clone_size: -; v_call: TRBV6-1; d_call: TRBD1
cdr3_aa: CASSRVQGLSQPQHF; cdr3_nt: TGTGCCAGTAGTCGCGTACAGGGGTTAAGTCAGCCCCAGCATTTT; j_call: TRBJ1-5; clone_size: -; v_call: TRBV19; d_call: TRBD1
cdr3_aa: CAWSVPGAYEQYF; cdr3_nt: TGTGCCTGGAGTGTACCTGGGGCATACGAGCAGTACTTC; j_call: TRBJ2-7; clone_size: -; v_call: TRBV30; d_call: -
cdr3_aa: CAWSVPRQATYEQYF; cdr3_nt: TGTGCCTGGAGTGTACCGCGACAGGCCACCTACGAGCAGTACTTC; j_call: TRBJ2-7; clone_size: -; v_call: TRBV30; d_call: -
cdr3_aa: CASSPSQGTNTEAFF; cdr3_nt: TGTGCCAGCTCACCATCACAGGGGACGAACACTGAAGCTTTCTTT; j_call: TRBJ1-1; clone_size: -; v_call: TRBV18; d_call: TRBD1
cdr3_aa: CASSLSEWSNQPQHF; cdr3_nt: TGTGCCAGCAGCTTAAGCGAGTGGAGCAATCAGCCCCAGCATTTT; j_call: TRBJ1-5; clone_size: -; v_call: TRBV7-2; d_call: -
cdr3_aa: CASSWDREDYGYTF; cdr3_nt: TGTGCCAGCAGTTGGGACAGGGAGGACTATGGCTACACCTTC; j_call: TRBJ1-2; clone_size: -; v_call: TRBV6-5; d_call: TRBD1
cdr3_aa: CASSFPKGGSQGTQYF; cdr3_nt: TGTGCCAGCAGTTTCCCGAAGGGGGGGTCCCAGGGGACCCAGTACTTC; j_call: TRBJ2-5; clone_size: -; v_call: TRBV6-6; d_call: -
cdr3_aa: CASSLRPSGSLLGAGELFF; cdr3_nt: TGTGCCAGCAGTTTAAGGCCTAGCGGGAGTCTACTAGGGGCCGGGGAGCTGTTTTTT; j_call: TRBJ2-2; clone_size: few; v_call: TRBV27; d_call: TRBD2
cdr3_aa: CASSLGTGWDTQYF; cdr3_nt: TGTGCCAGCAGCTTAGGGACAGGGTGGGATACGCAGTATTTT; j_call: TRBJ2-3; clone_size: -; v_call: TRBV7-9; d_call: TRBD1
cdr3_aa: CASSAPGRRGGYTF; cdr3_nt: TGTGCCAGTAGTGCCCCAGGGCGGCGGGGTGGCTACACCTTC; j_call: TRBJ1-2; clone_size: -; v_call: TRBV19; d_call: -
cdr3_aa: CASSVDPSGGALETQYF; cdr3_nt: TGTGCCAGCAGCGTAGATCCTAGCGGGGGGGCCTTGGAGACCCAGTACTTC; j_call: TRBJ2-5; clone_size: -; v_call: TRBV9; d_call: TRBD2
cdr3_aa: CASGQGSREKLFF; cdr3_nt: TGTGCCAGCGGCCAGGGGAGTCGTGAAAAACTGTTTTTT; j_call: TRBJ1-4; clone_size: few; v_call: TRBV7-6; d_call: -
cdr3_aa: CASSLATGNTEAFF; cdr3_nt: TGCGCCAGCAGCTTGGCCACAGGAAACACTGAAGCTTTCTTT; j_call: TRBJ1-1; clone_size: -; v_call: TRBV5-1; d_call: -
cdr3_aa: CASSTGQTSLNTEAFF; cdr3_nt: TGTGCCAGTTCCACGGGACAGACAAGTTTGAACACTGAAGCTTTCTTT; j_call: TRBJ1-1; clone_size: -; v_call: TRBV5-8; d_call: TRBD1
cdr3_aa: CASSLAGGGSPYEQYF; cdr3_nt: TGCGCCAGCAGCTTGGCTGGGGGCGGCAGCCCCTACGAGCAGTACTTC; j_call: TRBJ2-7; clone_size: -; v_call: TRBV5-1; d_call: -
cdr3_aa: CASSKGPGSLNTEAFF; cdr3_nt: TGTGCCAGTAGTAAGGGCCCGGGGAGCTTGAACACTGAAGCTTTCTTT; j_call: TRBJ1-1; clone_size: -; v_call: TRBV19; d_call: -
cdr3_aa: CASSGTGGTEAFF; cdr3_nt: TGTGCCAGCAGTGGGACAGGGGGAACTGAAGCTTTCTTT; j_call: TRBJ1-1; clone_size: -; v_call: TRBV2; d_call: TRBD1
cdr3_aa: CSAEVGTDGYTF; cdr3_nt: TGCAGCGCCGAAGTAGGGACAGATGGCTACACCTTC; j_call: TRBJ1-2; clone_size: -; v_call: TRBV29-1; d_call: TRBD1
cdr3_aa: CASSLLGEGGDQPQHF; cdr3_nt: TGTGCCAGCAGTCTTCTCGGCGAGGGCGGAGATCAGCCCCAGCATTTT; j_call: TRBJ1-5; clone_size: -; v_call: TRBV28; d_call: -
cdr3_aa: CASTDSRSYEQYF; cdr3_nt: TGCGCCAGCACTGACAGCCGCTCCTACGAGCAGTACTTC; j_call: TRBJ2-7; clone_size: -; v_call: TRBV5-1; d_call: -
cdr3_aa: CASSPRNRESYEQYF; cdr3_nt: TGTGCCAGCTCACCTCGGAACAGAGAGTCCTACGAGCAGTACTTC; j_call: TRBJ2-7; clone_size: -; v_call: TRBV18; d_call: -
cdr3_aa: CASSQDVASGANVLTF; cdr3_nt: TGCGCCAGCAGCCAAGATGTGGCCTCTGGGGCCAACGTCCTGACTTTC; j_call: TRBJ2-6; clone_size: medium-sized; v_call: TRBV4-3; d_call: -
cdr3_aa: CASSFPGTTPYEQYF; cdr3_nt: TGTGCCAGCAGCTTCCCCGGGACTACCCCCTACGAGCAGTACTTC; j_call: TRBJ2-7; clone_size: -; v_call: TRBV13; d_call: TRBD2
cdr3_aa: CASSPRQGGTEAFF; cdr3_nt: TGTGCCAGCAGCCCAAGACAGGGGGGCACTGAAGCTTTCTTT; j_call: TRBJ1-1; clone_size: -; v_call: TRBV27; d_call: TRBD1
cdr3_aa: CASSEGTGDTYEQYF; cdr3_nt: TGTGCCAGCAGTGAAGGGACAGGAGACACCTACGAGCAGTACTTC; j_call: TRBJ2-7; clone_size: -; v_call: TRBV6-1; d_call: TRBD1
cdr3_aa: CASSREQETNTEAFF; cdr3_nt: TGCGCCAGCAGCCGGGAACAGGAGACTAACACTGAAGCTTTCTTT; j_call: TRBJ1-1; clone_size: few; v_call: TRBV4-1; d_call: -
cdr3_aa: CASSPRQGPFSNYGYTF; cdr3_nt: TGTGCCAGCAGCCCGCGACAGGGACCGTTCTCTAACTATGGCTACACCTTC; j_call: TRBJ1-2; clone_size: -; v_call: TRBV7-6; d_call: TRBD1
cdr3_aa: CAWSYRDIPYNEQFF; cdr3_nt: TGTGCCTGGAGTTACCGGGACATACCCTACAATGAGCAGTTCTTC; j_call: TRBJ2-1; clone_size: -; v_call: TRBV30; d_call: -
cdr3_aa: CASSDYISSGNTIYF; cdr3_nt: TGTGCCAGCAGCGATTACATCAGCTCTGGAAACACCATATATTTT; j_call: TRBJ1-3; clone_size: -; v_call: TRBV14; d_call: -
cdr3_aa: CASRDRANYGYTF; cdr3_nt: TGTGCCAGCAGAGACAGGGCCAACTATGGCTACACCTTC; j_call: TRBJ1-2; clone_size: -; v_call: TRBV2; d_call: TRBD1
cdr3_aa: CASSNGGRDFYEQYF; cdr3_nt: TGTGCCAGTAGTAACGGGGGAAGGGACTTCTACGAGCAGTACTTC; j_call: TRBJ2-7; clone_size: -; v_call: TRBV19; d_call: -
cdr3_aa: CASSAGGPRGTEAFF; cdr3_nt: TGCGCCAGCAGTGCGGGGGGCCCCCGAGGCACTGAAGCTTTCTTT; j_call: TRBJ1-1; clone_size: few; v_call: TRBV10-1; d_call: -
cdr3_aa: CASSPAGGGAGEETQYF; cdr3_nt: TGTGCCAGCAGCCCGGCGGGCGGGGGGGCCGGGGAAGAGACCCAGTACTTC; j_call: TRBJ2-5; clone_size: -; v_call: TRBV4-2; d_call: TRBD2
cdr3_aa: CASSWRQGGQETQYF; cdr3_nt: TGTGCCAGCAGCTGGAGACAGGGGGGTCAAGAGACCCAGTACTTC; j_call: TRBJ2-5; clone_size: -; v_call: TRBV7-2; d_call: TRBD1
cdr3_aa: CASSPLTGGKETQYF; cdr3_nt: TGTGCCAGCAGTCCTTTGACAGGGGGCAAGGAGACCCAGTACTTC; j_call: TRBJ2-5; clone_size: -; v_call: TRBV2; d_call: TRBD1
cdr3_aa: CASSRIAGSSTDTQYF; cdr3_nt: TGTGCCAGCAGCCGAATAGCGGGATCTAGCACAGATACGCAGTATTTT; j_call: TRBJ2-3; clone_size: -; v_call: TRBV11-2; d_call: TRBD2
cdr3_aa: CASSLASGHTLQTQYF; cdr3_nt: TGTGCCAGCAGCTTGGCCTCAGGTCATACCCTCCAGACCCAGTACTTC; j_call: TRBJ2-5; clone_size: -; v_call: TRBV5-6; d_call: -
cdr3_aa: CASSRTGGIYNEQFF; cdr3_nt: TGCGCCAGCAGTCGGACAGGGGGGATCTACAATGAGCAGTTCTTC; j_call: TRBJ2-1; clone_size: -; v_call: TRBV10-1; d_call: TRBD1
cdr3_aa: CASSTGTGGSTDTQYF; cdr3_nt: TGTGCCAGCAGCACAGGGACAGGGGGCAGCACAGATACGCAGTATTTT; j_call: TRBJ2-3; clone_size: -; v_call: TRBV5-4; d_call: TRBD1
cdr3_aa: CASSDLSGSGADTQYF; cdr3_nt: TGTGCCAGCAGTGACCTTAGCGGGAGTGGCGCAGATACGCAGTATTTT; j_call: TRBJ2-3; clone_size: -; v_call: TRBV6-1; d_call: TRBD2
cdr3_aa: CASSYDRTRGYTF; cdr3_nt: TGTGCCAGCAGTTACGACAGGACGAGGGGCTACACCTTC; j_call: TRBJ1-2; clone_size: -; v_call: TRBV6-6; d_call: -
cdr3_aa: CASTAGRTYEQYF; cdr3_nt: TGCGCCAGCACGGCAGGTCGTACCTACGAGCAGTACTTC; j_call: TRBJ2-7; clone_size: -; v_call: TRBV10-2; d_call: -